Listed below are T cell receptor beta chains from one sample, sequenced in a study of memory CD4+ T cells and cytomegalovirus serostatus. Libraries were prepared by immunoSEQ multiplex PCR; TCRdb keeps only in-frame clonotypes and omits some of them. The sample has roughly 48,000 clones; 80% are singletons. The sequenced sample was memory CD4+ T cells from blood. Receptors originate from an adult in good health and CMV-seropositive. Each CDR3 is given with its conserved first and last residue. Each record gives: D gene, V gene, J gene, clone size, CDR3 length, CDR3 protein, CDR3 DNA. The D gene is left open where the match is weak. Expanded clones are given a class, and other clones once, few, many or no size at all.

D gene: TRBD2
V gene: TRBV7-2
J gene: TRBJ2-1
clone size: few
CDR3 length: 17
CDR3 protein: CASIPGSGVFSYNEQFF
CDR3 DNA: TGTGCCAGCATCCCGGGTAGCGGGGTATTCTCCTACAATGAGCAGTTCTTC

D gene: .
V gene: TRBV7-9
J gene: TRBJ1-1
clone size: .
CDR3 length: 13
CDR3 protein: CASSPGFFPEAFF
CDR3 DNA: TGTGCCAGCAGCCCCGGTTTTTTCCCTGAAGCTTTCTTT

D gene: .
V gene: TRBV2
J gene: TRBJ2-5
clone size: .
CDR3 length: 12
CDR3 protein: CASRGVAETQYF
CDR3 DNA: TGTGCCAGCAGGGGGGTGGCAGAGACCCAGTACTTC

D gene: .
V gene: TRBV7-9
J gene: TRBJ2-1
clone size: .
CDR3 length: 15
CDR3 protein: CASSLAPTGYNEQFF
CDR3 DNA: TGTGCCAGCAGCTTAGCCCCGACAGGTTACAATGAGCAGTTCTTC

D gene: .
V gene: TRBV18
J gene: TRBJ2-1
clone size: .
CDR3 length: 15
CDR3 protein: CASSLLPGPGSEQFF
CDR3 DNA: TGTGCCAGCTCACTTCTTCCGGGGCCGGGTAGTGAGCAGTTCTTC

D gene: .
V gene: TRBV29-1
J gene: TRBJ2-3
clone size: .
CDR3 length: 13
CDR3 protein: CSVEFRIFDTQYF
CDR3 DNA: TGCAGCGTTGAGTTCCGTATCTTTGATACGCAGTATTTT

D gene: .
V gene: TRBV7-3
J gene: TRBJ2-1
clone size: .
CDR3 length: 12
CDR3 protein: CASSGPGNEQFF
CDR3 DNA: TGTGCCAGCTCAGGCCCAGGGAATGAGCAGTTCTTC

D gene: .
V gene: TRBV7-8
J gene: TRBJ1-5
clone size: few
CDR3 length: 16
CDR3 protein: CASSLRELNSNQPQHF
CDR3 DNA: TGTGCCAGCAGCTTAAGGGAACTAAATAGCAATCAGCCCCAGCATTTT

D gene: TRBD1
V gene: TRBV28
J gene: TRBJ1-3
clone size: few
CDR3 length: 12
CDR3 protein: CASNQQGYTIYF
CDR3 DNA: TGTGCCAGCAACCAACAGGGGTACACCATATATTTT

D gene: .
V gene: TRBV4-1
J gene: TRBJ2-5
clone size: .
CDR3 length: 14
CDR3 protein: CASSPDRNQETQYF
CDR3 DNA: TGCGCCAGCAGTCCCGACAGGAACCAAGAGACCCAGTACTTC

D gene: TRBD2
V gene: TRBV4-1
J gene: TRBJ2-5
clone size: once
CDR3 length: 15
CDR3 protein: CASSQPGLAFGTQYF
CDR3 DNA: TGCGCCAGCAGCCAACCGGGACTAGCGTTTGGGACCCAGTACTTC

D gene: .
V gene: TRBV15
J gene: TRBJ2-2
clone size: .
CDR3 length: 15
CDR3 protein: CATSRAPTRTGELFF
CDR3 DNA: TGTGCCACCAGCAGAGCACCCACACGGACCGGGGAGCTGTTTTTT

D gene: .
V gene: TRBV6-4
J gene: TRBJ1-5
clone size: .
CDR3 length: 16
CDR3 protein: CASSGRDPERGQPQHF
CDR3 DNA: TGTGCCAGCAGTGGCCGGGATCCCGAGAGAGGACAGCCCCAGCATTTT

D gene: TRBD2
V gene: TRBV27
J gene: TRBJ2-3
clone size: .
CDR3 length: 17
CDR3 protein: CASSFRTPGLVTDTQYF
CDR3 DNA: TGTGCCAGCAGTTTCCGGACTCCGGGACTAGTTACCGATACGCAGTATTTT

D gene: TRBD1
V gene: TRBV6-1
J gene: TRBJ1-2
clone size: .
CDR3 length: 13
CDR3 protein: CASSVIQGDGYTF
CDR3 DNA: TGTGCCAGCAGTGTGATACAGGGGGATGGCTACACCTTC

D gene: .
V gene: TRBV29-1
J gene: TRBJ2-2
clone size: .
CDR3 length: 13
CDR3 protein: CSVELPNRGELFF
CDR3 DNA: TGCAGCGTTGAACTCCCAAACAGGGGGGAGCTGTTTTTT

D gene: .
V gene: TRBV5-6
J gene: TRBJ2-7
clone size: .
CDR3 length: 15
CDR3 protein: CASSLVGGSSYEQYF
CDR3 DNA: TGTGCCAGCAGCTTGGTAGGGGGGAGCTCCTACGAGCAGTACTTC

D gene: TRBD2
V gene: TRBV9
J gene: TRBJ2-3
clone size: few
CDR3 length: 15
CDR3 protein: CASSGLAGTADTQYF
CDR3 DNA: TGTGCCAGCAGCGGGTTAGCGGGAACGGCAGATACGCAGTATTTT

D gene: .
V gene: TRBV7-7
J gene: TRBJ2-1
clone size: .
CDR3 length: 14
CDR3 protein: CASSLDGARNEQFF
CDR3 DNA: TGTGCTAGCAGCTTAGACGGGGCGCGCAATGAGCAGTTCTTC

D gene: .
V gene: TRBV29-1
J gene: TRBJ1-1
clone size: .
CDR3 length: 13
CDR3 protein: CSVGLIMNTEAFF
CDR3 DNA: TGCAGCGTCGGGCTCATTATGAACACTGAAGCTTTCTTT

D gene: .
V gene: TRBV16
J gene: TRBJ1-3
clone size: .
CDR3 length: 14
CDR3 protein: CASSQSTAGNTIYF
CDR3 DNA: TGTGCCAGCAGCCAATCTACAGCTGGAAACACCATATATTTT

D gene: .
V gene: TRBV11-1
J gene: TRBJ2-1
clone size: .
CDR3 length: 17
CDR3 protein: CASSLAPTRKSLNEQFF
CDR3 DNA: TGTGCCAGCAGCTTAGCCCCGACTAGAAAATCCCTCAATGAGCAGTTCTTC

D gene: .
V gene: TRBV6-4
J gene: TRBJ1-4
clone size: .
CDR3 length: 13
CDR3 protein: CASSEEVGGELFF
CDR3 DNA: TGTGCCAGCAGTGAGGAGGTCGGGGGGGAACTGTTTTTT

D gene: .
V gene: TRBV5-4
J gene: TRBJ1-5
clone size: .
CDR3 length: 13
CDR3 protein: CASSLGQEEPQHF
CDR3 DNA: TGTGCCAGCAGCTTGGGACAGGAGGAGCCCCAGCATTTT